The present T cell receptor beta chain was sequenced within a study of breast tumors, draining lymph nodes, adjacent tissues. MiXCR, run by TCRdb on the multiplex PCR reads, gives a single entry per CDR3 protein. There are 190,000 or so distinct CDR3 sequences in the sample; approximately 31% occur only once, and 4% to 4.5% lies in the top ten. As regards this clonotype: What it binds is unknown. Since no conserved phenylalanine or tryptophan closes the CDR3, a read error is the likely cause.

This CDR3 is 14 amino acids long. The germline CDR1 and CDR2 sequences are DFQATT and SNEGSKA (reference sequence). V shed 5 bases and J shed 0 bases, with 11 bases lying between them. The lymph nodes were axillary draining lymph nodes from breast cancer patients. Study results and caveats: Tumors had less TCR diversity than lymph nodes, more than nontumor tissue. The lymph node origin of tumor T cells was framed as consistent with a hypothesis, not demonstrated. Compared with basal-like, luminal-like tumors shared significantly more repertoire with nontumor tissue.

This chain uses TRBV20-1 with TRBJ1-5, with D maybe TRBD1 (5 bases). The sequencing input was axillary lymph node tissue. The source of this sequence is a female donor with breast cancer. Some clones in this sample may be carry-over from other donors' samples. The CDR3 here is CSAPGHYSNQPQHG. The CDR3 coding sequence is TGCAGTGCTCCCGGACATTATAGCAATCAGCCCCAGCATGGT.